The subject of this entry is one T cell receptor (beta chain). Its antigen remains unidentified. These data originate in a study of cytomegalovirus exposure and HLA in healthy donors. The PCR made use of 60 Vbeta and 13 Jbeta primers. Original methodology: In a later analysis, some 10 million of 83 million or so unique beta chains occurred in at least two donors. The repertoire was sequenced with immunoSEQ multiplex PCR; TCRdb's copy has only in-frame clones and lacks some. V and J calls and clone size come straight from that table; D and trimming were deduced from the DNA. This sample's table has 100,000 to 150,000 clones. Study conclusions and caveats: Earlier findings revealed that most TCR beta V segments proved productive either about 87% or about 30% of the time. Most TCR sequences showed up rarely, but some public TCRs showed up in many donors. Likely technical artifact: a cluster of highly shared sequence variants.

The V gene lost 4 bases and the J gene lost 5 bases, with 16 bases spanning the gap. CDR1 SGHRS and CDR2 YFSETQ come from the germline V gene. This CDR3 is 14 amino acids long. The chain employs TRBV5-1 and TRBJ2-7; possible D gene TRBD2, 6 bases. Input material: PBMCs. The TCR comes from a man aged 18 to 30 in good health and CMV-seronegative. CDR3 coding DNA: TGCGCCAGCAGCGGCGGGGCAAGAAGCGACGAGCAGTACTTC. Translation gives CASSGGARSDEQYF.